These 23 T cell receptor beta chains share one sample of origin, sequenced in a study of cytomegalovirus exposure and HLA in healthy donors. Produced via immunoSEQ multiplex PCR; TCRdb's table is partial and in-frame only. This sample has about 130,000 clones; around 96% occur once, and the top ten carry 1.5% to 2%. The sample was PBMCs. Receptor source: a man between 18 and 35 years old in good health and CMV-seronegative.

CDR3 nucleotides: TGTGCCAGCAGCCGAAACTCAGGGGCGGGCGAAAAACTGTTTTTT. Its protein product is CASSRNSGAGEKLFF. The chain carries TRBV7-6 and TRBJ1-4; D is possibly TRBD1 (6 bases). The CDR3 loop spans 15 amino acids. Looked up from germline, CDR1 is SGHVS and CDR2 is FNYEAQ. The ends were cut back, 5 bases at V and 8 bases at J, with 18 bases in the middle.

The CDR3 DNA reads TGTGCCAGCAGGATGGGGCTAGCGGGAGTCGATACGCAGTATTTT. Translating it yields CASRMGLAGVDTQYF. The chain is built from TRBV28 and TRBJ2-3, with 10 bases aligning to TRBD2. The CDR3 has 15 amino acids. V trimming: 6 bases; J trimming: 6 bases; junction bases outside the gene matches: 9. Germline V lookup: CDR1 MDHEN, CDR2 SYDVKM.

This chain links TRBV7-3 with TRBJ2-7; 14 bases agree with TRBD2. The V and J ends lost 0 bases and 3 bases, in that order; junction bases with no gene match: 1. The germline CDR1 and CDR2 sequences are SGHTA and FQGTGA. The CDR3 contains 16 residues. CDR3 coding DNA: TGTGCCAGCAGCTTAACTGGGACTAGCGGGAGCTACGAGCAGTACTTC. Protein sequence: CASSLTGTSGSYEQYF. Drawing the rest from reference TRBV7-3 and TRBJ2-7, the complete variable domain is GAGVSQTPSNKVTEKGKYVELRCDPISGHTALYWYRQSLGQGPEFLIYFQGTGAADDSGLPNDRFFAVRPEGSVSTLKIQRTERGDSAVYLCASSLTGTSGSYEQYFGPGTRLTVT.

This clone was recorded only once. The J gene is TRBJ2-1, the V gene TRBV7-3; D gene uncertain. V lost 5 bases and J 1 base, leaving 9 bases between the germline ends. CDR3 length: 14 amino acids. Germline CDR1 reads SGHTA; CDR2 reads FQGTGA. The CDR3: CASSLDGSYNEQFF. The CDR3 nucleotides are TGTGCCAGCAGCCTAGATGGGTCCTACAATGAGCAGTTCTTC.

This chain uses TRBV28 with TRBJ1-4; perhaps TRBD1 as D (5 bases). Per germline, CDR1 MDHEN and CDR2 SYDVKM. The CDR3 runs to 14 residues. The V end lost 6 bases, the J end lost 3 bases, and 11 bases lay between the germline ends. The CDR3 nucleotides are TGTGCCAGCAGAGACAGTGGGGCTAATGAAAAACTGTTTTTT. Translated: CASRDSGANEKLFF. Drawing the rest from reference TRBV28 and TRBJ1-4, the complete variable domain is DVKVTQSSRYLVKRTGEKVFLECVQDMDHENMFWYRQDPGLGLRLIYFSYDVKMKEKGDIPEGYSVSREKKERFSLILESASTNQTSMYLCASRDSGANEKLFFGSGTQLSVL.

The J gene is TRBJ1-2, the V gene TRBV30; possible D gene TRBD1, 5 bases. Germline lookup yields CDR1 GTSNPN and CDR2 SVGIG (reference sequence). CDR3 size: 14 residues. V lost 3 bases, J lost 1 base, and 12 bases lay in between. The CDR3 spells CAWRDGHGNYGYTF. CDR3 coding DNA: TGTGCCTGGAGGGACGGACACGGTAACTATGGCTACACCTTC.

The V gene is TRBV6-5, the J gene TRBJ1-1; D ambiguous. The CDR3 is 16 amino acids. V was clipped by 0 bases and J by 4 bases, with 15 bases between them. Looked up from germline, CDR1 is MNHEY and CDR2 is SVGAGI. CDR3 in amino acids: CASSYSLGGLITEAFF. CDR3 in DNA: TGTGCCAGCAGTTACTCCCTAGGAGGGTTGATCACTGAAGCTTTCTTT.

V is TRBV4-3 and J is TRBJ2-1; TRBD2 aligns across 12 bases. There are 15 residues in the CDR3. Germline V gives CDR1 LGHNA, CDR2 YSLEER. Trimming at V came to 6 bases and at J to 5 bases, leaving 5 bases not matched to a gene. The CDR3 DNA sequence: TGCGCCAGCAGGACTCTAGCGGGGGGGCACAATGAGCAGTTCTTC. Translated, it gives CASRTLAGGHNEQFF.

The chain is built from TRBV4-1 and TRBJ2-7; D not certain. Per germline, CDR1 MGHRA and CDR2 YSYEKL. The CDR3 covers 12 residues. V gave up 0 bases and J gave up 3 bases, with 3 bases separating them. CDR3 residues: CASSQDGYEQYF. CDR3 sequence (DNA): TGCGCCAGCAGCCAAGACGGCTACGAGCAGTACTTC.

This chain connects TRBV5-6 to TRBJ2-2, with 8 bases fitting TRBD1. Per germline, CDR1 SGHDT and CDR2 YYEEEE. The CDR3 has 16 residues. Germline trimming cut 3 bases from V and 8 bases from J; bases unmatched to any gene: 12. The CDR3 reads CASSSGTGYWLGELFF. The CDR3 nucleotides read TGTGCCAGCAGCTCCGGGACAGGCTACTGGTTAGGGGAGCTGTTTTTT.

The V and J genes are TRBV4-2 and TRBJ2-3, with 9 bases lining up with TRBD2. There are 15 residues in the CDR3. Germline V gene data show CDR1 as LGHNA and CDR2 as YNFKEQ. The V segment lost 4 bases and the J segment 0 bases; nucleotides outside the gene matches: 2. This chain's CDR3 is CASSLAGVSTDTQYF. For the CDR3, the DNA is TGTGCCAGCAGCCTAGCGGGAGTGAGCACAGATACGCAGTATTTT.

V and J are TRBV29-1 and TRBJ1-2; 7 nucleotides line up with TRBD1. Per germline, CDR1 SQVTM and CDR2 ANQGSEA. The CDR3 is 11 amino acids. V was clipped by 7 bases and J by 7 bases; unmatched bases: 6. The CDR3 DNA reads TGCAGCGAGGAGGGGGCGGGTGGCTACACCTTC. Its translation is CSEEGAGGYTF.

This chain joins TRBV5-1 and TRBJ2-3, with D uncertain. The CDR3 totals 16 residues. The germline CDR1 and CDR2 sequences are SGHRS and YFSETQ. V lost 2 bases and J lost 0, with 13 bases in between. The CDR3 is CASSLLVRVSTDTQYF. CDR3 sequence (DNA): TGCGCCAGCAGCTTACTGGTTCGGGTTAGCACAGATACGCAGTATTTT.

The V and J genes are TRBV30 and TRBJ1-6, with a possible D match to TRBD1 (6 bases). Germline V lookup: CDR1 GTSNPN, CDR2 SVGIG (reference sequence). Trimming removed 6 bases at V and 1 base at J, with 13 bases between. CDR3 length: 15 amino acids. CDR3 amino acids: CACGRGFSYNSPLHF. CDR3 sequence (DNA): TGTGCCTGTGGAAGGGGGTTTTCCTATAATTCACCCCTCCACTTT.

The V gene is TRBV28, the J gene TRBJ1-2; 7 bases map to TRBD1. Germline V gene lookup returns CDR1 MDHEN and CDR2 SYDVKM. J gave up 4 bases and V 8 bases, and 4 bases lay outside the gene matches. This CDR3 contains 12 residues. CDR3 nucleotides: TGTGCCAGCTGGACAGGTACCTATGGCTACACCTTC. It specifies CASWTGTYGYTF.

This chain connects TRBV21-1 to TRBJ1-5; the D segment call TRBD1 is taken from the table without a DNA check. TRBV21-1 is a recognized pseudogene. This CDR3 contains 19 residues. CDR3 sequence (DNA): TGTGCCAGCAGCAAAGTGGTGATTGGAGCAGGGCGTAGCAATCAGCCCCAGCATTTT. Translating gives CASSKVVIGAGRSNQPQHF.

This clone has only one observation. Here the CDR3 reads CAIRQGATGELFF. Here the CDR3 DNA reads TGTGCCATCAGACAGGGGGCCACCGGGGAGCTGTTTTTT. J is TRBJ2-2 and V is TRBV10-3; 9 nucleotides align to TRBD1. This CDR3 is 13 amino acids long. Germline V CDR1 and CDR2: ENHRY, SYGVKD. With 6 bases clipped from V and 4 bases from J, the junction kept 0 bases outside the gene matches.

The gene calls are TRBV13 and TRBJ1-2; 9 positions match TRBD1. J lost 8 bases, V lost 8 bases, and 12 bases had no gene match. Germline V gene lookup returns CDR1 PRHDT and CDR2 FYEKMQ (reference sequence). The CDR3 totals 14 residues. In DNA, the CDR3 is TGTGCCAGCTCTTGGGACAGGGCGGTTTCGGGCTACACCTTC. Protein: CASSWDRAVSGYTF.

In its sample, this clone was seen once. Compared with germline, one end of the junction differs, possibly owing to a read error. The V gene is TRBV10-1, the J gene TRBJ1-1; TRBD1 agrees at 8 bases. This CDR3 has 12 amino acids. Germline V gene lookup returns CDR1 WNHNN and CDR2 SYGVQD (reference sequence). CDR3 in DNA: TGCGCCAGCAGGAGGACAGGGACTGAGGCTTTCTTT. This encodes CASRRTGTEAFF.

This chain joins TRBV5-6 and TRBJ2-1; possibly TRBD1 for D (6 bases). V was trimmed by 2 bases and J by 4 bases, leaving 13 bases between them. Looked up from germline, CDR1 is SGHDT and CDR2 is YYEEEE. The CDR3 length is 15 residues. The CDR3 nucleotides read TGTGCCAGCAGCTTACAGGGATTGTCGTACAATGAGCAGTTCTTC. Its translation: CASSLQGLSYNEQFF.

The chain joins TRBV4-3 to TRBJ2-7; 9 bases map to TRBD1. Germline trimming cut 3 bases from V and 6 bases from J; bases unmatched to any gene: 3. Germline loops: CDR1 LGHNA, CDR2 YSLEER. The CDR3 spans 13 residues. The CDR3 DNA is TGCGCCAGCAGCCAGATGACAGGGGGCGAGCAGTACTTC. Amino acid sequence: CASSQMTGGEQYF.

V usage is TRBV15 and J usage is TRBJ2-7; the match to TRBD2 covers 7 bases. CDR3 length equals 16 residues. V lost 5 bases, J lost 4 bases, and 14 bases stayed unmatched. Looked up from germline, CDR1 is LNHNV and CDR2 is YYDKDF (reference sequence). The CDR3 loop is CATSDEASGRGYEQYF. Here the CDR3 DNA reads TGTGCCACCAGCGATGAGGCTAGCGGTCGGGGATACGAGCAGTACTTC.

V usage is TRBV27 and J usage is TRBJ2-7; weak D call: TRBD1 (6 bases). With 2 bases removed from V and 5 bases from J, the gap between germline ends came to 19 bases. Germline loops: CDR1 MNHEY, CDR2 SMNVEV (reference sequence). The CDR3 has 16 amino acids. CDR3 nucleotides: TGTGCCAGCAGTTTAGTGACAGGAAGGGCACTGCACGAGCAGTACTTC. Translation: CASSLVTGRALHEQYF.